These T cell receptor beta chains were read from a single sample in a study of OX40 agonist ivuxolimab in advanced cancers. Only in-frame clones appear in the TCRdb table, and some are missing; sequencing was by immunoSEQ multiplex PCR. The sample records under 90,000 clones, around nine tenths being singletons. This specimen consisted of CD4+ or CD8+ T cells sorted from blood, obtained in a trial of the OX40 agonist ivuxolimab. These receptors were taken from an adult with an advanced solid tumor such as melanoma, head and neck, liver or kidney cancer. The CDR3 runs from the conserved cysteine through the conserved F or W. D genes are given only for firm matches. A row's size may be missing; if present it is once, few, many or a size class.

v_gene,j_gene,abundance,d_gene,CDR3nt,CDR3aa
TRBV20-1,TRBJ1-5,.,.,TGCAGTGTTCAGAGCCTTGGGCCCCAGCATTTT,CSVQSLGPQHF
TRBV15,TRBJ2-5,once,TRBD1,TGTGCCACCAGCAAGGGAGGAGGACAGGGACGAGAGACCCAGTACTTC,CATSKGGGQGRETQYF
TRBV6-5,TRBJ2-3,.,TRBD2,TGTGCCAGCAGTTACTCACGGGGGAGGGACACAGATACGCAGTATTTT,CASSYSRGRDTDTQYF
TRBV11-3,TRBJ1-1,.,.,TGTGCCAGCAGTCCGGGCGGGCTGAACACTGAAGCTTTCTTT,CASSPGGLNTEAFF
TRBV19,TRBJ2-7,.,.,TGTGCCAGTAGTATAGCGGGGAGCTCCTACGAGCAGTACTTC,CASSIAGSSYEQYF
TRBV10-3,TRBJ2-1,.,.,TGTGCCATCAGTGACGGGATACTTCAAAATGAGCAGTTCTTC,CAISDGILQNEQFF
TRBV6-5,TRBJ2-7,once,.,TGTGCCAGCGGGTTGGCCCGAAACTACGAGCAGTACTTC,CASGLARNYEQYF
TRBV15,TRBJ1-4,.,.,TGTGCCACCAGCAGAGGTGGGGGGGCTAATGAAAAACTGTTTTTT,CATSRGGGANEKLFF
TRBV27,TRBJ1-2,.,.,TGTGCCAGCAGTGCTTACCTCAGGGGTGTCGATGGCTACACCTTC,CASSAYLRGVDGYTF
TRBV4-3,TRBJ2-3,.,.,TGCGCCAGCAGCCCGGGACGACAGCTTAGCACAGATACGCAGTATTTT,CASSPGRQLSTDTQYF
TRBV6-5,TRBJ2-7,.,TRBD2,TGTGCCAGCAGTTTCGGGACTAGCGGGGCCTCCTACGAGCAGTACTTC,CASSFGTSGASYEQYF
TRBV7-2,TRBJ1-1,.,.,TGTGCCAGCAGCCCCAGGAGGGTTGGTGTGAACACTGAAGCTTTCTTT,CASSPRRVGVNTEAFF
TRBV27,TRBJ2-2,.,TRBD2,TGTGCCAGCAGTTTAAAGGGACTAGCGGGGGAGAACACCGGGGAGCTGTTTTTT,CASSLKGLAGENTGELFF
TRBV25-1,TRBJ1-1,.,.,TGTGCCAGCAGTGGACCGGGCACGTCCCGGGCCGGTGAAGCTTTCTTT,CASSGPGTSRAGEAFF
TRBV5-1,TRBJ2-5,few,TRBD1,TGCGCCAGCAGCTCGGACAGGGGAGTGGAGACCCAGTACTTC,CASSSDRGVETQYF
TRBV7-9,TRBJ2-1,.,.,TGTGCCAGCAGCTTAGGGTCTGCTTCGTATGAGCAGTTCTTC,CASSLGSASYEQFF
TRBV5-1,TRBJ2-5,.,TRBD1,TGCGCCAGCAGCCCGGGACAGGTCCCAGGGACCCAGTACTTC,CASSPGQVPGTQYF
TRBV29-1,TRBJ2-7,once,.,TGCAGCGTCGCTGCCGCAGGAGAGCAGTACTTC,CSVAAAGEQYF
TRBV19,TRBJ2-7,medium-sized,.,TGTGCCAGTAGTCGTACCGGGCGGGACACCTACGAGCAGTACTTC,CASSRTGRDTYEQYF
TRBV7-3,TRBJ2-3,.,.,TGTGCCAGCAGCTTAAGAGCTGGCGGGATCACAGATACGCAGTATTTT,CASSLRAGGITDTQYF
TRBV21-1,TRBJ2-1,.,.,TGTGCCAGCAAGACAGGGTCTTACAATGAGCAGTTCTTC,CASKTGSYNEQFF
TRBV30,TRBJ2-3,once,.,TGTGCCTGGGACTATCAGATCAGCACAGATACGCAGTATTTT,CAWDYQISTDTQYF
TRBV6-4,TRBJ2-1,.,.,TGTGCCAGCATATTATGTGGAGAGCAGTTCTTC,CASILCGEQFF
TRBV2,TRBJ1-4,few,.,TGTGCCAGCAGTGAGTGGGACATCCAAAAACTGTTTTTT,CASSEWDIQKLFF